This T cell receptor (beta chain) emerged from a study of cytomegalovirus exposure and HLA in healthy donors. The study, taken as a whole, reports: Most TCR beta V segments were productive about 90% or about 30% of the time in an earlier analysis. Prediction of most subjects' HLA-A and HLA-B alleles by TCR beta sequences was reportedly accurate. TCR beta chain V- and J-gene trimming was linked, in a later analysis, to a missense variant in DCLRE1C. Versus the approximately 700-donor mean, an Asian-associated ancestry cluster reportedly showed fewer N-insertions in a later analysis.

The ends were cut back, 2 bases at V and 3 bases at J, with 8 bases in the middle. The germline gives CDR1 KGHSH, CDR2 LQKENI. The CDR3 consists of 13 residues. Researchers ran the PCR with 60 Vbeta and 13 Jbeta primers. Repertoires were generated with immunoSEQ multiplex PCR, while TCRdb's copy carries only in-frame clones and drops some. The table includes hundreds of thousands of clones, 80% to 85% detected once. For this clone: Its antigen is as yet unknown.

The sample comprised PBMCs. The J gene is TRBJ2-7, the V gene TRBV18, with a possible D match to TRBD2 (5 bases). The sequence came from a boy between 2 and 10 years old in good health and CMV-seronegative. The CDR3 loop reads CASSPFGDYEQYF. The CDR3 region has the DNA TGTGCCAGCTCACCATTCGGGGACTACGAGCAGTACTTC.